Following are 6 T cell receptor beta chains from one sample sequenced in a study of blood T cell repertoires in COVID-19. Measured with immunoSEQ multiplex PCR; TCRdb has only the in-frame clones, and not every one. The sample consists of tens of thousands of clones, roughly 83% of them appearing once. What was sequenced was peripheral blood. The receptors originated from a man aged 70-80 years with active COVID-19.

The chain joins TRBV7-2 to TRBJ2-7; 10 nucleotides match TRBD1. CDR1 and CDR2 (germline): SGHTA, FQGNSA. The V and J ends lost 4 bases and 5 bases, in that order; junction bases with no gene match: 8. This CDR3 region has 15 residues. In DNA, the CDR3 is TGTGCCAGCAGCTCGACAGGGGGCGTTTTCAACGAGCAGTACTTC. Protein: CASSSTGGVFNEQYF.

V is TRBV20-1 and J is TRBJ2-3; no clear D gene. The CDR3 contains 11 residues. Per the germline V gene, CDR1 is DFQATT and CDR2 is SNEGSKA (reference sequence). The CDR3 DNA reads TGCAGCTCCAGGTGGACAGATACGCAGTATTTT. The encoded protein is CSSRWTDTQYF.

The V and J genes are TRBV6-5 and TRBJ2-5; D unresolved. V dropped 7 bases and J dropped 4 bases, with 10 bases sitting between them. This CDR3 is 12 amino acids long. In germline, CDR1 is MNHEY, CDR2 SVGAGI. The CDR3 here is CASTPGGETQYF. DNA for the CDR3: TGTGCCAGCACTCCCGGCGGAGAGACCCAGTACTTC.

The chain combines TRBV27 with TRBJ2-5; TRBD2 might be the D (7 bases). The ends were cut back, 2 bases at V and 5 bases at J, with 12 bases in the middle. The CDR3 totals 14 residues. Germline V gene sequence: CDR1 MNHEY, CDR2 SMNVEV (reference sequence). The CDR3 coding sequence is TGTGCCAGCAGTTTAGCGGGGGCGGGGGAGACCCAGTACTTC. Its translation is CASSLAGAGETQYF.

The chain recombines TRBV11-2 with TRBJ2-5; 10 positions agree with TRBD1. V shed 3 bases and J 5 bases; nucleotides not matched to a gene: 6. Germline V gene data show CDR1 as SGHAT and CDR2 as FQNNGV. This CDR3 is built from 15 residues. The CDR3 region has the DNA TGTGCCAGCAGCTTCACGACAGGGGGCGATGAGACCCAGTACTTC. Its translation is CASSFTTGGDETQYF.

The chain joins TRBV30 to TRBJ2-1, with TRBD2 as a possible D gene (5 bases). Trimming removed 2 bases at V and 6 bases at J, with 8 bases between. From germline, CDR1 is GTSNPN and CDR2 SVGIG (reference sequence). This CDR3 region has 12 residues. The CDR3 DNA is TGTGCCTGGAGTCGGAGCGGCAATGAGCAGTTCTTC. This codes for CAWSRSGNEQFF.